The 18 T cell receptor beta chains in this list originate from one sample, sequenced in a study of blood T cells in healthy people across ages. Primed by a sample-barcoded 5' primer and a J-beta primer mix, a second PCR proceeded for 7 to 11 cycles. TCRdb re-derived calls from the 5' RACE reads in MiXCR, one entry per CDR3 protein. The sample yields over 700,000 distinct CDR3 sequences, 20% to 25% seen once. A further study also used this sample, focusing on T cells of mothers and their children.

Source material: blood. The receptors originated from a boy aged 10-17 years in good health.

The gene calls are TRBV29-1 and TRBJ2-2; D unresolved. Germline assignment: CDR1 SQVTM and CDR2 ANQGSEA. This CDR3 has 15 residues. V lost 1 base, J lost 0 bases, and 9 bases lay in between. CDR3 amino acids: CSVEVIGANTGELFF. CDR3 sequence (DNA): TGCAGCGTTGAAGTTATAGGAGCGAACACCGGGGAGCTGTTTTTT.

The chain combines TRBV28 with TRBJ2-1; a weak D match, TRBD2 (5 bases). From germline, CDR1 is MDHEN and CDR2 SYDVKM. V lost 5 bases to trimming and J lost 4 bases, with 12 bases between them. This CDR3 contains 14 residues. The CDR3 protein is CASSNGRDYNEQFF. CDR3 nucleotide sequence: TGTGCCAGCAGTAACGGACGGGATTACAATGAGCAGTTCTTC.

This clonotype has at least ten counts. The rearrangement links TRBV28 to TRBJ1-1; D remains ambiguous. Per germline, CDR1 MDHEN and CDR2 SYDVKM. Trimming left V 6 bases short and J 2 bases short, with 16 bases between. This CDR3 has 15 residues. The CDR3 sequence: CASSPRVAGNTEAFF. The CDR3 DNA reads TGTGCCAGCAGCCCCCGGGTGGCGGGCAACACTGAAGCTTTCTTT.

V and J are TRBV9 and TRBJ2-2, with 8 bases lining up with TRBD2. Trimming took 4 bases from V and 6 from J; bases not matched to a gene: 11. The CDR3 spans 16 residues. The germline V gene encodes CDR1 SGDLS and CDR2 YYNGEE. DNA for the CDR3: TGTGCCAGCAGCTCCCGTTTTAGCGGGAATGCCGGGGAGCTGTTTTTT. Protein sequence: CASSSRFSGNAGELFF.

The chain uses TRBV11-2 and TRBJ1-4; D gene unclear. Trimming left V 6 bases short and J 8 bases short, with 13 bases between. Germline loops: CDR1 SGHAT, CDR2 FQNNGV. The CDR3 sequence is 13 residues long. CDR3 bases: TGTGCCAGCAGACCTAACATAGGGGAAAAACTGTTTTTT. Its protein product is CASRPNIGEKLFF.

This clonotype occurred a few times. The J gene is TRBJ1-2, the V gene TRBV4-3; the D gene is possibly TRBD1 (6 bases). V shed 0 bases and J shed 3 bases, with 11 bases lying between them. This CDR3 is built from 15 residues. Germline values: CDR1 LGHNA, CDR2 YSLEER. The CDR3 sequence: CASSQDGTGYYGYTF. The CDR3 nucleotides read TGCGCCAGCAGCCAAGATGGAACAGGGTACTATGGCTACACCTTC.

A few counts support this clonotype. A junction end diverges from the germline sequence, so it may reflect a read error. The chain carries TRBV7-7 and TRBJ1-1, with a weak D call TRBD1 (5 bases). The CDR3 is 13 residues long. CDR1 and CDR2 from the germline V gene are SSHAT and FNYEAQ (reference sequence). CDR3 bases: TGTGCTAGCAGCCCCGACAGATACACTGAAGCTTTCTTT. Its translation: CASSPDRYTEAFF.

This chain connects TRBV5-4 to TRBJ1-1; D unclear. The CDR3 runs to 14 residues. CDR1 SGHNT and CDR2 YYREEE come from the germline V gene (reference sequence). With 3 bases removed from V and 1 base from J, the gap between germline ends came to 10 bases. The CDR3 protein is CASSWPGSNTEAFF. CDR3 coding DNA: TGTGCCAGCAGCTGGCCGGGCTCGAACACTGAAGCTTTCTTT.

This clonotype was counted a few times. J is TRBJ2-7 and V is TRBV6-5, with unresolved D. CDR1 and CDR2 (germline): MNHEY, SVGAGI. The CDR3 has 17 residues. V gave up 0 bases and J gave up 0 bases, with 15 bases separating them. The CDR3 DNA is TGTGCCAGCAGTTACTCGATTTTGACCCCGAGCTCCTACGAGCAGTACTTC. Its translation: CASSYSILTPSSYEQYF.

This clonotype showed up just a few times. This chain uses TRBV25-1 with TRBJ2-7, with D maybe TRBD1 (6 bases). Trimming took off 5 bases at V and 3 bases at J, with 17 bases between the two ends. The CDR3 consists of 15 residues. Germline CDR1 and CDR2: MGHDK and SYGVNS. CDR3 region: CASSLGTPPYYEQYF. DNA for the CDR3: TGTGCCAGCAGTCTCGGGACACCGCCTTACTACGAGCAGTACTTC.

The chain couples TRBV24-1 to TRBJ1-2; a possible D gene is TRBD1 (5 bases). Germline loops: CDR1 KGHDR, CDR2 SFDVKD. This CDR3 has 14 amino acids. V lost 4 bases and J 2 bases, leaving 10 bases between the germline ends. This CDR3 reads CATSEHDRNYGYTF. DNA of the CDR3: TGTGCCACCAGTGAACATGACAGAAACTATGGCTACACCTTC.

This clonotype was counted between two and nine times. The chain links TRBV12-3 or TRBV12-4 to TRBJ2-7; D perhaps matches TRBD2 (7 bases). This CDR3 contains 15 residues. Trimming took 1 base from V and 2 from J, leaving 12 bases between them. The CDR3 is CASSLGPGGPYEQYF. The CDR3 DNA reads TGTGCCAGCAGTTTAGGCCCGGGGGGCCCCTACGAGCAGTACTTC.

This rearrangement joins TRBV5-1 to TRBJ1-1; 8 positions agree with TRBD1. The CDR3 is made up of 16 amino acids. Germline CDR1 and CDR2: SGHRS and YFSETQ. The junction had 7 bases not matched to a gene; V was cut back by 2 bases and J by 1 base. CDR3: CASSFRTGIRNTEAFF. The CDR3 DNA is TGCGCCAGCAGCTTTAGGACAGGGATTCGGAACACTGAAGCTTTCTTT.

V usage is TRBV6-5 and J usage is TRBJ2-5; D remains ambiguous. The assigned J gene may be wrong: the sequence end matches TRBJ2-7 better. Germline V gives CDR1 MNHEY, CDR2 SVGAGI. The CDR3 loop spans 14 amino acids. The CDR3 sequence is CASSSLSRTYEQYF. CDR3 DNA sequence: TGTGCCAGCAGTTCTTTGTCAAGAACCTACGAGCAGTACTTC.

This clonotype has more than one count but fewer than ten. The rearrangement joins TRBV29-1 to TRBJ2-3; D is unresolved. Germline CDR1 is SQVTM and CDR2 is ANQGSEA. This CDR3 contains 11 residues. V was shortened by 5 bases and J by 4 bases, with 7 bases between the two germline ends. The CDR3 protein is CSVYWADTQYF. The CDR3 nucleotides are TGCAGCGTTTATTGGGCAGATACGCAGTATTTT.

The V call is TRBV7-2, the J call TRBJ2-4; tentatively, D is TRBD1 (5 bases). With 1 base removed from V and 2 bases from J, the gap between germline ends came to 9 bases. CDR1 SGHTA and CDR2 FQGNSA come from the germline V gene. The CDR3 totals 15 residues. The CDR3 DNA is TGTGCCAGCAGCTTAGGGGCAGGGACCAAAAACATTCAGTACTTC. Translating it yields CASSLGAGTKNIQYF.

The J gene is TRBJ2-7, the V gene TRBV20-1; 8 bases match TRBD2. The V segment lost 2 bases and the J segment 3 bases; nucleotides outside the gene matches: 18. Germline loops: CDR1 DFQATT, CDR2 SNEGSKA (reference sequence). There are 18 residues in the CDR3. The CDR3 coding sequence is TGCAGTGCTAGAAGTATAGTTAACCAGCGGGAGAGGGTCTACGAGCAGTACTTC. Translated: CSARSIVNQRERVYEQYF.

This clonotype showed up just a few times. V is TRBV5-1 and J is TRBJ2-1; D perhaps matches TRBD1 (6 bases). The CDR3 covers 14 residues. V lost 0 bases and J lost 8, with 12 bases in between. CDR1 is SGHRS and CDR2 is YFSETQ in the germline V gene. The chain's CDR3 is CASSLGGQRDEQFF. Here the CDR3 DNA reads TGCGCCAGCAGCTTGGGGGGACAAAGGGATGAGCAGTTCTTC.